The clone carrying this TCR beta chain appeared many times. These data belong to a study of T cells in Graves' hyperthyroidism and ophthalmopathy. About the research overall: Blood was drawn when the patient was first diagnosed and still untreated.

Trimming removed 8 bases from V and 1 base from J, with 20 bases in between. Germline values: CDR1 LNHNV, CDR2 YYDKDF (reference sequence). The CDR3 sequence is 17 residues long. Patients with uncontrolled infections, other autoimmune diseases, pregnancy or lactation were excluded. Using RNA transcripts as the source, TCR beta CDR3 regions were amplified. The HTBI primer set drove a first-round RT-PCR of the TCR CDR3. TCRdb re-analysed the multiplex PCR reads in MiXCR, keeping a single row per CDR3 protein. In the table there are some 500,000 distinct CDR3 sequences, 24% of which are singletons. The V and J genes are TRBV15 and TRBJ2-2; D assignment may be TRBD1 or TRBD2 (5 bases each). This TCR came from a woman aged 30 to 39 with Graves' ophthalmopathy. The sequenced material came from blood. CDR3 loop: CATARAEGGQNTGELFF. CDR3 nucleotide sequence: TGTGCCACCGCCCGGGCTGAGGGCGGACAGAACACCGGGGAGCTGTTTTTT.